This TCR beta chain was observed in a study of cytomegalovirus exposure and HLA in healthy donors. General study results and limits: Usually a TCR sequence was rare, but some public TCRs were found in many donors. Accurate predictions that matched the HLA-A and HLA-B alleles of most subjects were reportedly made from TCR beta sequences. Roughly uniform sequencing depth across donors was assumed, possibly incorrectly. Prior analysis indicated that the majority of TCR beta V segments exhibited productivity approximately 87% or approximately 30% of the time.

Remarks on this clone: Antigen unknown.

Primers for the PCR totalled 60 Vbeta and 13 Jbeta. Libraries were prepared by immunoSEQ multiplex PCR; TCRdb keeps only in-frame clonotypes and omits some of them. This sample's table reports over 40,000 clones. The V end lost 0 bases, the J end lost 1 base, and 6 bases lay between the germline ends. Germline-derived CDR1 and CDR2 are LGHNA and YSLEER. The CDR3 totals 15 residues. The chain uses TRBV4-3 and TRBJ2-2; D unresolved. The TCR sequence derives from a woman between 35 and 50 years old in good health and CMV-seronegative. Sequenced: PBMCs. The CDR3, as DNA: TGCGCCAGCAGCCAAGATGTAGAGAACACCGGGGAGCTGTTTTTT. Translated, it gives CASSQDVENTGELFF.